The T cell receptor beta chain under discussion was sequenced for a study of cytomegalovirus exposure and HLA in healthy donors. The CDR3 loop spans 17 amino acids. V trimming: 2 bases; J trimming: 3 bases; junction bases outside the gene matches: 7. CDR1 and CDR2 (germline): KGHSH, LQKENI. PCR involved 60 Vbeta and 13 Jbeta primers. Here immunoSEQ multiplex PCR was the method, and the copy in TCRdb shows in-frame clones only, minus some. The sample has 60,000 to 70,000 clones, and its top ten clones hold under 7%. The clonotype comes from a man aged 30-40 years in good health and CMV-seropositive. J is TRBJ2-7 and V is TRBV18; 13 bases map to TRBD2. Sequenced input: PBMCs. Here the CDR3 DNA reads TGTGCCAGCTCACCAAGGACTAGCGGGGGCCCAAGCTACGAGCAGTACTTC. It yields the protein CASSPRTSGGPSYEQYF.